Described below is a single T cell receptor beta chain sequence and its context. The data derive from a study of blood T cell repertoires in COVID-19. Overall study context: The study drew acute and convalescent COVID-19 samples from the United States, Italy and Spain.

Sequencing used immunoSEQ multiplex PCR; TCRdb keeps in-frame clones, though not all of them. The sample lists approximately 150,000 clones; roughly 89% were seen once. Sequencing input: peripheral blood. The sequence was obtained from a woman between 55 and 75 years old who had recovered from COVID-19.

CDR3 sequence reads: CASSEYRVGIEAFF. In nucleotides, the CDR3 is TGTGCCAGTAGTGAATACAGGGTGGGAATTGAAGCTTTCTTT. This chain uses TRBV19 with TRBJ1-1, with D possibly being TRBD1 (6 bases). This CDR3 has 14 amino acids. V dropped 5 bases and J dropped 7 bases, with 17 bases sitting between them. Germline CDR1 LNHDA, CDR2 SQIVND (reference sequence).